The next 24 T cell receptor beta chains were all read from a single sample in a study of T cells in Graves' hyperthyroidism and ophthalmopathy. Amplification of TCR beta CDR3 regions was performed using RNA transcripts as template. When the TCR CDR3 underwent first-round RT-PCR, the HTBI primer set was used. TCRdb used MiXCR to reprocess the multiplex PCR reads, holding one entry per CDR3 protein. Of a few hundred thousand distinct CDR3 sequences listed, roughly 13% are singletons. Material for sequencing was blood. The source of these receptors is a woman younger than 35 with Graves' hyperthyroidism.

This clonotype was seen only a few times. This chain joins TRBV3-1 and TRBJ2-2, with D maybe TRBD1 (5 bases). This CDR3 comprises 16 residues. Trimming stripped 1 base from V and 4 bases from J, with 13 bases between. Germline CDR1 is LGHDT and CDR2 is YNNKEL (reference sequence). The CDR3 region is CASSQVLQGPTGELFF. In DNA, the CDR3 is TGTGCCAGCAGCCAAGTCTTGCAGGGTCCCACCGGGGAGCTGTTTTTT.

This clonotype was observed many times. This chain joins TRBV12-3 or TRBV12-4 and TRBJ1-2; TRBD1 might be the D (5 bases). V was shortened by 4 bases and J by 10 bases, with 16 bases between the two germline ends. This CDR3 comprises 13 residues. CDR3 in amino acids: CASSSPLTGYYTF. CDR3 DNA: TGTGCCAGCAGTTCGCCCCTAACAGGATACTACACCTTC.

The chain links TRBV20-1 to TRBJ1-5; D gene ambiguous. The CDR3 sequence is 13 residues long. V was trimmed by 3 bases and J by 4 bases, leaving 10 bases between them. The germline CDR1 and CDR2 sequences are DFQATT and SNEGSKA (reference sequence). CDR3 protein: CSASLRSNQPQHF. CDR3 bases: TGCAGTGCTAGCCTCCGCAGTAATCAGCCCCAGCATTTT.

In this sample, this clonotype turned up many times. The rearrangement links TRBV11-3 to TRBJ1-5, with TRBD1 matching 8 bases. This CDR3 spans 14 amino acids. V was pared by 5 bases and J by 6 bases, with 6 bases of the junction left unmatched. From germline, CDR1 is SGHNT and CDR2 YENEEA. The CDR3 region has the DNA TGTGCCAGCAGCCTGACAGGGGCAGGTCAGCCCCAGCATTTT. This codes for CASSLTGAGQPQHF.

This clonotype was seen ten or more times. CDR3 loop: CASSFLDAGEQFF. CDR3 nucleotide sequence: TGTGCCAGCAGTTTTTTAGACGCGGGTGAGCAGTTCTTC. J is TRBJ2-1 and V is TRBV27; D is perhaps TRBD2 (5 bases). V lost 3 bases, J lost 9 bases, and 12 bases lay in between. CDR3 length: 13 residues. The V gene's germline CDR1 is MNHEY and CDR2 SMNVEV (reference sequence).

Ten or more counts support this clonotype. J is TRBJ2-1 and V is TRBV30, with D hard to call. The germline V and J ends were trimmed by 3 bases and 3 bases, with 3 bases remaining between them. The CDR3 contains 11 residues. CDR1 and CDR2 (germline): GTSNPN, SVGIG (reference sequence). The CDR3 sequence: CAWRFYNEQFF. The CDR3 coding sequence is TGTGCCTGGAGGTTCTACAATGAGCAGTTCTTC.

A single count supports this clonotype. The chain uses TRBV13 and TRBJ2-3; 13 nucleotides line up with TRBD2. The trim removed 0 bases at V and 2 bases at J, leaving 2 bases unmatched. Germline V gene data show CDR1 as PRHDT and CDR2 as FYEKMQ (reference sequence). The CDR3 sequence is 17 residues long. The CDR3 protein is CASSLGLAGGATDTQYF. The CDR3 bases are TGTGCCAGCAGCTTAGGACTAGCGGGAGGGGCCACAGATACGCAGTATTTT.

The V gene is TRBV9, the J gene TRBJ2-1; 11 positions match TRBD2. The J segment lost 3 bases and the V segment lost 4 bases, leaving 6 bases of the junction unmatched. The CDR3 loop spans 16 amino acids. CDR1 is SGDLS and CDR2 is YYNGEE in the germline V gene. CDR3 coding DNA: TGTGCCAGCAGCCCGATAGCGGGAGGGTACTACAATGAGCAGTTCTTC. It specifies CASSPIAGGYYNEQFF.

This clonotype has ten or more counts. This rearrangement joins TRBV28 to TRBJ1-2; no clear D gene. The ends were cut back, 2 bases at V and 6 bases at J, with 13 bases in the middle. Germline lookup yields CDR1 MDHEN and CDR2 SYDVKM. The CDR3 is 14 residues long. The CDR3 nucleotides are TGTGCCAGCAGTTTAAGTGTCGGGGTGGATGGCTACACCTTC. It codes for CASSLSVGVDGYTF.

The chain links TRBV5-1 to TRBJ2-1; D not resolved. Germline CDR1 is SGHRS and CDR2 is YFSETQ. CDR3 length equals 11 residues. V was cut by 0 bases and J by 15 bases, with 10 bases left in between. CDR3 in DNA: TGCGCCAGCAGCTTGGGGACGGTCTGGTTCTTC. Amino acids: CASSLGTVWFF.

This clonotype came up many times. This chain links TRBV4-1 with TRBJ2-1, with TRBD2 as a possible D gene (6 bases). The CDR3 runs 17 residues. The ends were cut back, 0 bases at V and 0 bases at J, with 12 bases in the middle. Germline lookup yields CDR1 MGHRA and CDR2 YSYEKL. The DNA for the CDR3 is TGCGCCAGCAGCCAAGATCCCAGCGGGCACTCCTACAATGAGCAGTTCTTC. This sequence encodes CASSQDPSGHSYNEQFF.

This clonotype was recorded a few times. The chain employs TRBV7-2 and TRBJ2-1, with D possibly TRBD1 on 5 matching bases. CDR3 size: 18 residues. CDR1 is SGHTA and CDR2 is FQGNSA in the germline V gene. Deletions cut 0 bases from V and 10 bases from J, with 25 bases between. The CDR3 DNA sequence: TGTGCCAGCAGCTTAGCTAGACCCGGTAGGGGTCGCAGTAGGGAGCAGTTCTTC. It encodes CASSLARPGRGRSREQFF.

Regarding this clonotype: A much larger clone lies a single base off, so this may be a read error. In DNA, the CDR3 is TGTGCCAGCTACGTCTTCCGTGTAGGGGAAGAGACCCAGTACTTC. Its protein is CASYVFRVGEETQYF. This chain links TRBV6-1 with TRBJ2-5, with a tentative D call TRBD1 (5 bases). Deletions cut 8 bases from V and 3 bases from J, with 19 bases between. Germline CDR1 is MNHNS and CDR2 is SASEGT. The CDR3 spans 15 residues.

This clonotype was recorded at least ten times. The V and J genes are TRBV5-1 and TRBJ2-3; 10 bases agree with TRBD1. The length of the CDR3 is 15 residues. J lost 5 bases, V lost 1 base, and 4 bases had no gene match. Germline CDR1 reads SGHRS; CDR2 reads YFSETQ. CDR3 loop: CASSLLTGGGDTQYF. DNA for the CDR3: TGCGCCAGCAGCTTGCTGACAGGGGGCGGAGATACGCAGTATTTT.

This clonotype was recorded at least ten times. The chain employs TRBV5-4 and TRBJ1-5; 7 bases agree with TRBD1. CDR3 length: 16 amino acids. The V segment lost 0 bases and the J segment 2 bases; nucleotides outside the gene matches: 5. Germline V CDR1 and CDR2: SGHNT, YYREEE (reference sequence). The CDR3 DNA sequence: TGTGCCAGCAGCTTGGGAGGGGGCGCCGGCAATCAGCCCCAGCATTTT. The encoded protein is CASSLGGGAGNQPQHF.

For this clonotype: Compared with germline, one end of the junction differs, possibly owing to a read error. The V gene is TRBV12-3 or TRBV12-4, the J gene TRBJ2-2, with 10 positions matching TRBD2. There are 15 residues in the CDR3. The CDR3 is CACSFLAGGTGELFF. CDR3 nucleotide sequence: TGTGCCTGCAGTTTTTTAGCGGGAGGCACCGGGGAGCTGTTTTTT.

This clonotype was recorded a few times. The chain recombines TRBV6-5 with TRBJ2-1; 13 bases map to TRBD2. With 2 bases clipped from V and 13 bases from J, the junction kept 5 bases outside the gene matches. The CDR3 spans 14 residues. The germline V gene has CDR1 MNHEY and CDR2 SVGAGI. In DNA, the CDR3 is TGTGCCAGCAGTTACAGGGGACTAGCGGGACTACAGTTCTTC. It is translated as CASSYRGLAGLQFF.

This sequence joins TRBV27 and TRBJ2-3; TRBD2 matches at 7 bases. This CDR3 is built from 19 residues. The V gene end was trimmed by 0 bases and the J gene end by 0 bases; junction bases not matched to a gene: 12. Germline loops: CDR1 MNHEY, CDR2 SMNVEV (reference sequence). CDR3 DNA: TGTGCCAGCAGTTTATCCGACCTCGTTGTGCGGGAGAGCACAGATACGCAGTATTTT. Protein product: CASSLSDLVVRESTDTQYF.

The V and J genes are TRBV4-3 and TRBJ2-5; 10 nucleotides align to TRBD1. Trimming took 0 bases from V and 5 from J; bases not matched to a gene: 3. This CDR3 has 15 residues. The germline V gene has CDR1 LGHNA and CDR2 YSLEER. The CDR3 DNA is TGCGCCAGCAGCCAAGAGGGACAGGGGCTGGAGACCCAGTACTTC. Translating it yields CASSQEGQGLETQYF.

In its sample, this clonotype was seen many times. This chain links TRBV5-4 with TRBJ1-1; 7 nucleotides align to TRBD1. V lost 3 bases, J lost 5 bases, and 7 bases stayed unmatched. Germline assignment: CDR1 SGHNT and CDR2 YYREEE (reference sequence). The CDR3 runs 14 residues. CDR3 sequence (DNA): TGTGCCAGCAGCTACTCAGGGGGTGGGACTGAAGCTTTCTTT. Amino acids: CASSYSGGGTEAFF.

In its sample, this clonotype was seen a few times. The CDR3 coding sequence is TGCAGTGCTAGAGTAGCCGGAGATCAGCCCCAGCATTTT. Translation gives CSARVAGDQPQHF. This chain links TRBV20-1 with TRBJ1-5; D ambiguous. The CDR3 spans 13 residues. CDR1 is DFQATT, CDR2 SNEGSKA, per germline (reference sequence). Trimming pared 1 base from V and 5 bases from J, leaving 9 bases between.

This clonotype was detected ten times or more. The V gene is TRBV6-1, the J gene TRBJ1-1; perhaps TRBD1 as D (6 bases). CDR1 and CDR2 from the germline V gene are MNHNS and SASEGT. V was cut by 2 bases and J by 8 bases, with 9 bases left in between. This CDR3 comprises 12 residues. The CDR3 here is CASSELTGEAFF. The CDR3 DNA reads TGTGCCAGCAGTGAACTTACAGGGGAAGCTTTCTTT.

The table lists this clonotype with many counts. V and J are TRBV15 and TRBJ1-1; D is unclear. Germline lookup yields CDR1 LNHNV and CDR2 YYDKDF (reference sequence). V dropped 0 bases and J dropped 4 bases, with 9 bases sitting between them. The CDR3 totals 14 residues. CDR3 residues: CATSRDGGLTEAFF. DNA for the CDR3: TGTGCCACCAGCAGAGATGGAGGGCTCACTGAAGCTTTCTTT. The full variable domain, completed using reference TRBV15 and TRBJ1-1, is DAMVIQNPRYQVTQFGKPVTLSCSQTLNHNVMYWYQQKSSQAPKLLFHYYDKDFNNEADTPDNFQSRRPNTSFCFLDIRSPGLGDTAMYLCATSRDGGLTEAFFGQGTRLTVV.

The CDR3 here is CSASGLAGHNEQFF. DNA for the CDR3: TGCAGTGCTAGTGGGCTAGCGGGGCACAATGAGCAGTTCTTC. This chain connects TRBV20-1 to TRBJ2-1; 9 bases are shared with TRBD2. V lost 3 bases, J lost 5 bases, and 5 bases stayed unmatched. The germline gives CDR1 DFQATT, CDR2 SNEGSKA (reference sequence). This CDR3 has 14 amino acids.